Presented here are 14 T cell receptor beta chains from one specimen sequenced in a study. TCRdb reanalysed the 5' RACE reads using MiXCR and keeps one entry per CDR3 protein. This sample yields approximately 40,000 distinct CDR3 sequences, of which around 28% are seen a single time; roughly 4% belongs to the top ten. The sample comprised tumor-infiltrating memory CD4+ T cells sorted from the breast tumor. Subset meaning: memory CD4+ T cells, CD4+CD45RO+CD25-. Source of these receptors: a female donor with breast cancer.

This clonotype has just a few counts. The rearrangement joins TRBV11-2 to TRBJ2-5; D is undetermined. V was pared by 2 bases and J by 5 bases, with 6 bases between. Germline CDR1 SGHAT, CDR2 FQNNGV. The length of the CDR3 is 12 residues. The CDR3, as DNA: TGTGCCAGCAGCTTAAGTGGCGAGACCCAGTACTTC. Residues: CASSLSGETQYF.

This clonotype has a handful of counts. The chain recombines TRBV7-9 with TRBJ1-4, with D unresolved. CDR1 is SEHNR and CDR2 is FQNEAQ in the germline V gene (reference sequence). V lost 5 bases and J 0 bases, leaving 7 bases between the germline ends. The CDR3 spans 14 residues. The CDR3 protein is CASSLQTTNEKLFF. The CDR3 DNA reads TGTGCCAGCAGCCTGCAGACAACTAATGAAAAACTGTTTTTT.

Of note for this clonotype: Given a much more abundant clone one base away, this may be a read error. CDR3: CSAPGTSGFLGQFF. CDR3 DNA: TGCAGTGCCCCCGGGACTAGCGGGTTTCTTGGGCAGTTCTTC. V and J are TRBV20-1 and TRBJ2-1, with TRBD2 identical over 12 bases. V dropped 6 bases and J dropped 12; count of bases not matched to a gene: 12. CDR3 length: 14 residues. In germline, CDR1 is DFQATT, CDR2 SNEGSKA (reference sequence).

The rearrangement joins TRBV30 to TRBJ2-1; tentatively, D is TRBD1 or TRBD2 (5 bases each). This CDR3 spans 15 amino acids. From germline, CDR1 is GTSNPN and CDR2 SVGIG (reference sequence). The V and J ends lost 3 bases and 7 bases respectively, with 19 bases between them. CDR3 residues: CAWSQTEGRRNEQFF. The CDR3 DNA reads TGTGCCTGGAGCCAGACAGAGGGGCGTAGGAATGAGCAGTTCTTC.

The rearrangement uses TRBV30 and TRBJ2-1; 7 bases match TRBD1. J gave up 5 bases and V 2 bases, and 0 bases lay outside the gene matches. Germline values: CDR1 GTSNPN, CDR2 SVGIG (reference sequence). The CDR3 is made up of 12 amino acids. Here the CDR3 reads CAWSRGHNEQFF. For the CDR3, the DNA is TGTGCCTGGAGTAGGGGGCACAATGAGCAGTTCTTC.

The sample holds a few counts of this clonotype. The chain combines TRBV20-1 with TRBJ2-1; 11 bases fit TRBD2. CDR3 length: 15 amino acids. Germline V CDR1 and CDR2: DFQATT, SNEGSKA (reference sequence). Unmatched junction bases numbered 12, after V lost 5 bases and J lost 9 bases. As DNA, the CDR3 is TGCAGTGCTCAAGACGTCGCTAGCGGGAGGAGTGAGCAGTTCTTC. Translation: CSAQDVASGRSEQFF.

The chain recombines TRBV20-1 with TRBJ1-2, with 7 bases aligning to TRBD1. The CDR3 is 13 residues long. The V gene's germline CDR1 is DFQATT and CDR2 SNEGSKA (reference sequence). The V segment lost 6 bases and the J segment 2 bases; nucleotides outside the gene matches: 6. The CDR3 loop is CSARQDRNYGYTF. In DNA form, the CDR3 reads TGCAGTGCCAGGCAGGACAGGAACTATGGCTACACCTTC.

In its sample, this clonotype was seen a few times. This chain links TRBV20-1 with TRBJ2-7, with TRBD1 matching over 7 bases. Germline V gene data show CDR1 as DFQATT and CDR2 as SNEGSKA (reference sequence). This CDR3 has 14 amino acids. V was pared by 5 bases and J by 5 bases, with 12 bases of the junction left unmatched. CDR3 residues: CSAGRTGQFNEQYF. The CDR3 coding sequence is TGCAGTGCTGGAAGAACGGGACAGTTCAACGAGCAGTACTTC.

Concerning this clonotype: It may be a read error: a sequence one base away is much more abundant. The chain employs TRBV5-3 and TRBJ2-1; 9 bases line up with TRBD2. TRBV5-3 is sorted into the ORF group, with uncertain function. This CDR3 contains 17 residues. CDR3: CASSWLAGVFLSDEQFF. The CDR3, as DNA: TGTGCCAGCAGCTGGTTAGCGGGAGTCTTTCTGTCAGATGAGCAGTTCTTC.

The V gene is TRBV7-9, the J gene TRBJ2-3; D not certain. V lost 1 base and J lost 4, with 15 bases in between. In germline, CDR1 is SEHNR, CDR2 FQNEAQ (reference sequence). The CDR3 spans 16 residues. CDR3 coding DNA: TGTGCCAGCAGCTTAGACCCCCTTGTTCGGTCAGATACGCAGTATTTT. This codes for CASSLDPLVRSDTQYF.

The V call is TRBV28, the J call TRBJ2-2; maybe TRBD2 (5 bases). The V gene's germline CDR1 is MDHEN and CDR2 SYDVKM. The CDR3 extends over 14 amino acids. Trimming removed 3 bases at V and 6 bases at J, with 11 bases between. This CDR3 is CASSLRAWAGELFF. CDR3 coding DNA: TGTGCCAGCAGTTTGAGGGCTTGGGCCGGGGAGCTGTTTTTT. Based on the CDR3 plus reference TRBV28 and TRBJ2-2, the full variable domain is DVKVTQSSRYLVKRTGEKVFLECVQDMDHENMFWYRQDPGLGLRLIYFSYDVKMKEKGDIPEGYSVSREKKERFSLILESASTNQTSMYLCASSLRAWAGELFFGEGSRLTVL.

Only a few counts were recorded for this clonotype. The chain carries TRBV7-9 and TRBJ2-7; 10 positions agree with TRBD2. Germline V gene lookup returns CDR1 SEHNR and CDR2 FQNEAQ (reference sequence). The V and J ends lost 2 bases and 0 bases, in that order; junction bases with no gene match: 4. The length of the CDR3 is 16 residues. The CDR3 DNA sequence: TGTGCCAGCAGCTTAAAACTAGCGGGATTCTCCTACGAGCAGTACTTC. Its translation is CASSLKLAGFSYEQYF.

This clonotype has just one count. V and J are TRBV6-2 or TRBV6-3 and TRBJ2-7, with 12 bases aligning to TRBD2. The V and J ends lost 6 bases and 0 bases, in that order; junction bases with no gene match: 6. CDR1 and CDR2 (germline): MNHEY, SVGEGT. This CDR3 has 16 residues. The CDR3 reads CASSTTSGGSSYEQYF. The CDR3 DNA reads as TGTGCCAGCAGCACGACTAGCGGGGGAAGCTCCTACGAGCAGTACTTC.

V and J are TRBV6-5 and TRBJ1-6; maybe TRBD1 (6 bases). Germline CDR1 and CDR2: MNHEY and SVGAGI. Trimming left V 6 bases short and J 4 bases short, with 10 bases between. CDR3 length: 14 residues. The CDR3 protein is CASRPQGYNSPLHF. The CDR3 coding sequence is TGTGCCAGCAGACCACAGGGTTATAATTCACCCCTCCACTTT.